This passage covers 30 T cell receptor beta chains from one sample sequenced in a study of a mutant IDH1 vaccine in newly diagnosed glioma. The data were produced by immunoSEQ multiplex PCR, yet TCRdb's version contains in-frame clones alone and is incomplete. There are 20,000 to 25,000 clones in the sample; roughly 91% occur only once, and more than 5.5% lies in the top ten. Described time point: week 11, during vaccination. A 20-mer mutant IDH1 peptide at 300 ug was injected subcutaneously with topical imiquimod. Their antigen targets remain unknown. Source: PBMCs, taken from a glioma patient whose treatment included an IDH1 peptide vaccine. Source of these receptors: a woman in her forties with glioma.

This rearrangement joins TRBV29-1 to TRBJ1-5, with D tentatively TRBD1 (5 bases). Looked up from germline, CDR1 is SQVTM and CDR2 is ANQGSEA. The CDR3 is 15 residues long. V was shortened by 4 bases and J by 5 bases, with 18 bases between the two germline ends. The CDR3 DNA reads TGCAGCGTTGTTGAGGACACGAACGGATATCAGCCCCAGCATTTT. Its protein product is CSVVEDTNGYQPQHF.

The V gene is TRBV6-1, the J gene TRBJ2-7; D is unresolved. Trimming stripped 4 bases from V and 1 base from J, with 14 bases between. The CDR3 contains 15 residues. The germline gives CDR1 MNHNS, CDR2 SASEGT. In DNA form, the CDR3 reads TGTGCCAGCAGTGTGAAAGGGCTGGGGTCCTACGAGCAGTACTTC. The encoded protein is CASSVKGLGSYEQYF.

The chain has TRBV5-6 and TRBJ2-1; D gene unclear. Germline CDR1 and CDR2: SGHDT and YYEEEE. Trimming left V 3 bases short and J 5 bases short, with 6 bases between. This CDR3 spans 12 amino acids. CDR3 nucleotides: TGTGCCAGCAGCTGGATTAACAATGAGCAGTTCTTC. The encoded protein is CASSWINNEQFF.

This rearrangement joins TRBV4-1 to TRBJ1-5; TRBD1 aligns across 8 bases. V trimming: 0 bases; J trimming: 2 bases; junction bases outside the gene matches: 3. CDR1 and CDR2 (germline): MGHRA, YSYEKL. The CDR3 consists of 16 residues. CDR3 protein: CASSQDQDRGNQPQHF. DNA for the CDR3: TGCGCCAGCAGCCAAGATCAGGACAGGGGCAATCAGCCCCAGCATTTT.

V gene TRBV6-5 combines with J gene TRBJ2-6; no firm D call. CDR1 and CDR2 from the germline V gene are MNHEY and SVGAGI. Trimming left V 5 bases short and J 0 bases short, with 8 bases between. The CDR3 spans 15 residues. CDR3 sequence: CASSLSYSGANVLTF. CDR3 sequence (DNA): TGTGCCAGCAGTCTCAGTTACTCTGGGGCCAACGTCCTGACTTTC.

The chain carries TRBV28 and TRBJ2-4; possible D gene TRBD2, 6 bases. Germline CDR1 reads MDHEN; CDR2 reads SYDVKM. Trimming removed 6 bases from V and 7 bases from J, with 19 bases in between. The CDR3 totals 15 residues. The CDR3 bases are TGTGCCAGCAGCTTCCCCGGGAGTACGAGGAACATTCAGTACTTC. It is translated as CASSFPGSTRNIQYF. The complete variable domain, with remaining parts taken from reference TRBV28 and TRBJ2-4, reads DVKVTQSSRYLVKRTGEKVFLECVQDMDHENMFWYRQDPGLGLRLIYFSYDVKMKEKGDIPEGYSVSREKKERFSLILESASTNQTSMYLCASSFPGSTRNIQYFGAGTRLSVL.

The DNA of the CDR3 is TGTGCCAGCAGTGAAGCTAACATTCAGTACTTC. Protein: CASSEANIQYF. This chain connects TRBV2 to TRBJ2-4; D not certain. The CDR3 spans 11 residues. Trimming pared 0 bases from V and 7 bases from J, leaving 1 base between. Germline CDR1 and CDR2: SNHLY and FYNNEI.

This rearrangement joins TRBV7-2 to TRBJ2-5, with 7 nucleotides matching TRBD2. The junction had 1 base not matched to a gene; V was cut back by 2 bases and J by 1 base. This CDR3 is 14 amino acids long. Per germline, CDR1 SGHTA and CDR2 FQGNSA. The CDR3 nucleotides read TGTGCCAGCAGCTTAAGCGGGGTCCAAGAGACCCAGTACTTC. This sequence encodes CASSLSGVQETQYF.

The V gene is TRBV23-1, the J gene TRBJ2-1; 7 bases line up with TRBD1. TRBV23-1 is filed as an ORF, its function uncertain. The CDR3 sequence is 15 residues long. Trimming at V came to 6 bases and at J to 4 bases, leaving 9 bases not matched to a gene. The CDR3 protein is CASSRRDRIYNEQFF. In DNA form, the CDR3 reads TGCGCCAGCAGCCGCCGGGACAGAATTTACAATGAGCAGTTCTTC.

The CDR3 coding sequence is TGTGCCAGCAGCCCGCGGAGTCCCATGAACACTGAAGCTTTCTTT. Protein product: CASSPRSPMNTEAFF. The gene calls are TRBV7-9 and TRBJ1-1; D gene ambiguous. Germline CDR1 is SEHNR and CDR2 is FQNEAQ (reference sequence). Trimming removed 5 bases from V and 0 bases from J, with 13 bases in between. CDR3 length equals 15 residues.

This chain connects TRBV11-2 to TRBJ2-7, with a possible D match to TRBD1 (5 bases). The CDR3 spans 12 residues. V was clipped by 6 bases and J by 4 bases, with 10 bases between them. Germline V gene data show CDR1 as SGHAT and CDR2 as FQNNGV. Written as DNA, the CDR3 is TGTGCCAGCAGGAACCAGGGTTACGAGCAGTACTTC. Amino acid sequence: CASRNQGYEQYF.

V is TRBV15 and J is TRBJ2-3; D is unresolved. V lost 6 bases to trimming and J lost 3 bases, with 4 bases between them. The CDR3 sequence is 11 residues long. Per the germline V gene, CDR1 is LNHNV and CDR2 is YYDKDF (reference sequence). CDR3 protein: CATRGTDTQYF. DNA for the CDR3: TGTGCCACCAGAGGGACAGATACGCAGTATTTT.

The chain combines TRBV19 with TRBJ1-2, with 7 bases fitting TRBD1. V dropped 1 base and J dropped 5; count of bases not matched to a gene: 7. Germline CDR1 and CDR2: LNHDA and SQIVND (reference sequence). The CDR3 extends over 15 amino acids. CDR3 region: CASSIANSRGYGYTF. CDR3 nucleotide sequence: TGTGCCAGTAGTATAGCAAACAGCAGGGGGTATGGCTACACCTTC. The whole variable domain, remainder taken from reference TRBV19 and TRBJ1-2, is DGGITQSPKYLFRKEGQNVTLSCEQNLNHDAMYWYRQDPGQGLRLIYYSQIVNDFQKGDIAEGYSVSREKKESFPLTVTSAQKNPTAFYLCASSIANSRGYGYTFGSGTRLTVV.

V and J are TRBV2 and TRBJ2-7; 10 nucleotides agree with TRBD2. The CDR3 consists of 15 residues. Losses at the gene ends were 4 bases for V and 4 bases for J; bases not matched to a gene: 7. Looked up from germline, CDR1 is SNHLY and CDR2 is FYNNEI. CDR3 nucleotide sequence: TGTGCCAGCAGTGCGGAAGCGGGAGGGAGGTACGAGCAGTACTTC. This sequence encodes CASSAEAGGRYEQYF.

The gene calls are TRBV5-4 and TRBJ2-2; D unresolved. With 6 bases removed from V and 5 bases from J, the gap between germline ends came to 8 bases. The CDR3 is 12 residues long. Germline V lookup: CDR1 SGHNT, CDR2 YYREEE (reference sequence). As DNA, the CDR3 is TGTGCCAGCACCGTGGAAACCGGGGAGCTGTTTTTT. It codes for CASTVETGELFF.

Only one count was recorded for this clone. The chain joins TRBV4-3 to TRBJ1-2; D call uncertain. Germline CDR1 and CDR2: LGHNA and YSLEER. CDR3 size: 15 residues. The germline V and J ends were trimmed by 0 bases and 8 bases, with 16 bases remaining between them. CDR3: CASSQDPMRRGGYTF. The CDR3 region has the DNA TGCGCCAGCAGCCAAGACCCGATGCGGCGGGGAGGCTACACCTTC.

The J gene is TRBJ2-4, the V gene TRBV6-5, with D perhaps being TRBD1 or TRBD2 (5 bases each). CDR3 length equals 15 residues. Germline V lookup: CDR1 MNHEY, CDR2 SVGAGI. Trimming stripped 2 bases from V and 4 bases from J, with 12 bases between. CDR3 sequence reads: CASSYEAGTKNIQYF. The CDR3 nucleotides are TGTGCCAGCAGTTACGAGGCAGGGACGAAAAACATTCAGTACTTC.

This chain links TRBV7-6 with TRBJ1-1; no definite D call. CDR3 length: 13 amino acids. V gave up 3 bases and J gave up 4 bases, with 9 bases separating them. Germline V gene data show CDR1 as SGHVS and CDR2 as FNYEAQ. CDR3 loop: CASSFAPGTEAFF. DNA for the CDR3: TGTGCCAGCAGCTTCGCTCCAGGCACTGAAGCTTTCTTT.

The chain recombines TRBV5-6 with TRBJ1-3; D remains unclear. CDR3 size: 15 residues. Looked up from germline, CDR1 is SGHDT and CDR2 is YYEEEE. Trimming removed 4 bases at V and 0 bases at J, with 11 bases between. The CDR3 loop is CASSLDISSGNTIYF. CDR3 nucleotide sequence: TGTGCCAGCAGCCTTGACATTTCCTCTGGAAACACCATATATTTT. The full variable domain, completed using reference TRBV5-6 and TRBJ1-3, is DAGVTQSPTHLIKTRGQQVTLRCSPKSGHDTVSWYQQALGQGPQFIFQYYEEEERQRGNFPDRFSGHQFPNYSSELNVNALLLGDSALYLCASSLDISSGNTIYFGEGSWLTVV.

This clone was counted between two and nine times. The rearrangement links TRBV6-1 to TRBJ2-6; a possible D gene is TRBD1 (6 bases). The CDR3 runs to 12 residues. The germline CDR1 and CDR2 sequences are MNHNS and SASEGT. V lost 7 bases and J lost 6, with 7 bases in between. The DNA of the CDR3 is TGTGCCAGCAACAGGGAGGCCAACGTCCTGACTTTC. The encoded protein is CASNREANVLTF.

The V gene is TRBV5-1, the J gene TRBJ2-1, with D tentatively TRBD2 (5 bases). Trimming removed 0 bases from V and 9 bases from J, with 16 bases in between. The CDR3 is made up of 15 amino acids. Germline CDR1 and CDR2: SGHRS and YFSETQ. The CDR3 nucleotides are TGCGCCAGCAGCTTGGCGGGGTCTCAATACGGTGAGCAGTTCTTC. Amino acids: CASSLAGSQYGEQFF.

This sequence joins TRBV6-5 and TRBJ1-5; D ambiguous. Between the trimmed V and J ends, which lost 5 bases and 0 bases, there was a span of 11 bases. Germline lookup yields CDR1 MNHEY and CDR2 SVGAGI. The CDR3 runs to 15 residues. The CDR3 sequence is CASSPRAASNQPQHF. Written as DNA, the CDR3 is TGTGCCAGCAGTCCGCGGGCCGCTAGCAATCAGCCCCAGCATTTT.

This clone appeared a single time. The V gene is TRBV2, the J gene TRBJ1-5; D uncertain. The length of the CDR3 is 15 residues. Germline loops: CDR1 SNHLY, CDR2 FYNNEI. Trimming cost V 2 bases and J 7 bases, with 15 bases left between them. In DNA, the CDR3 is TGTGCCAGCAGTGAAAGAGGTCAATTCGACCAGCCCCAGCATTTT. It encodes CASSERGQFDQPQHF.

This chain uses TRBV6-1 with TRBJ2-3, with D perhaps matching TRBD2 (6 bases). CDR3 length: 14 residues. The germline V and J ends were trimmed by 4 bases and 6 bases, with 14 bases remaining between them. The germline V gene has CDR1 MNHNS and CDR2 SASEGT. The CDR3 is CASSGGVAWDTQYF. Here the CDR3 DNA reads TGTGCCAGCAGTGGGGGGGTAGCATGGGATACGCAGTATTTT.

This chain connects TRBV10-3 to TRBJ1-2; 8 nucleotides line up with TRBD1. The CDR3 has 15 amino acids. Losses at the gene ends were 3 bases for V and 2 bases for J; bases not matched to a gene: 5. In germline, CDR1 is ENHRY, CDR2 SYGVKD. The CDR3 here is CAISDIPGGNYGYTF. The CDR3 coding sequence is TGTGCCATCAGTGACATTCCAGGGGGCAACTATGGCTACACCTTC.

The chain employs TRBV10-1 and TRBJ1-4; no clear D. The germline V and J ends were trimmed by 7 bases and 4 bases, with 16 bases remaining between them. Germline V gene lookup returns CDR1 WNHNN and CDR2 SYGVQD (reference sequence). This CDR3 is 15 amino acids long. The CDR3 DNA follows: TGCGCCAGCACCTTCCGACGGAACCTTAATGAAAAACTGTTTTTT. Protein: CASTFRRNLNEKLFF.

The V call is TRBV18, the J call TRBJ1-1, with TRBD1 as a possible D gene (5 bases). The CDR3 totals 14 residues. Germline lookup yields CDR1 KGHSH and CDR2 LQKENI. Trimming took off 2 bases at V and 3 bases at J, with 10 bases between the two ends. The CDR3 sequence: CASSPSAGYTEAFF. In DNA, the CDR3 is TGTGCCAGCTCACCATCGGCAGGGTACACTGAAGCTTTCTTT.

This chain joins TRBV6-1 and TRBJ2-6; D gene unclear. With 1 base removed from V and 0 bases from J, the gap between germline ends came to 16 bases. The CDR3 extends over 19 amino acids. Germline CDR1 MNHNS, CDR2 SASEGT. CDR3 DNA sequence: TGTGCCAGCAGTGAAGTGGGCAGAATCCCTTTCTCTGGGGCCAACGTCCTGACTTTC. Translation: CASSEVGRIPFSGANVLTF.

CDR3 bases: TGTGCCAGCAAGGCCCAACTAGCGGGAGATACGCAGTATTTT. It codes for CASKAQLAGDTQYF. This chain uses TRBV2 with TRBJ2-3, with TRBD2 matching 9 bases. J gave up 5 bases and V 7 bases, and 7 bases lay outside the gene matches. The CDR3 runs to 14 residues. CDR1 and CDR2 (germline): SNHLY, FYNNEI.

The chain has TRBV4-1 and TRBJ1-1, with D possibly matching TRBD1 (6 bases). V lost 1 base, J lost 5 bases, and 14 bases lay in between. Germline V lookup: CDR1 MGHRA, CDR2 YSYEKL. This CDR3 has 15 amino acids. The CDR3 protein is CASSQVPGDWTEAFF. CDR3 DNA sequence: TGCGCCAGCAGCCAAGTCCCAGGGGATTGGACTGAAGCTTTCTTT.